The 21 T cell receptor beta chains given below trace back to one sample, sequenced in a study of T cell repertoires in cytomegalovirus infection. These receptors have no identified antigens. MiXCR, run by TCRdb on the reads, gives a single entry per CDR3 protein. The sample gives hundreds of thousands of distinct CDR3 sequences, 25% to 30% of which show up once; 20% is in the top ten. The specimen comprised cultured PBMCs, sampled from culture after CMV antigen stimulation. The receptors shown here come from a human donor in good health (CMV status not recorded). Some clones in this sample may be carry-over from other donors' samples.

This clonotype was picked up a small number of times. The chain joins TRBV5-1 to TRBJ2-1; 9 bases agree with TRBD2. Per germline, CDR1 SGHRS and CDR2 YFSETQ. The CDR3 sequence is 16 residues long. Trimming took 0 bases from V and 1 from J; bases not matched to a gene: 2. The CDR3 bases are TGCGCCAGCAGCTTGGTAAGCGGGAGGTCCTACAATGAGCAGTTCTTC. Its translation is CASSLVSGRSYNEQFF.

The genes are TRBV20-1 and TRBJ1-5; D is possibly TRBD1 (6 bases). The CDR3 length is 17 residues. Trimming pared 8 bases from V and 2 bases from J, leaving 25 bases between. From germline, CDR1 is DFQATT and CDR2 SNEGSKA (reference sequence). The CDR3 loop reads CSTSEIRPDRRNQPQHF. As DNA, the CDR3 is TGCAGTACTTCCGAAATTCGCCCCGACAGGCGCAATCAGCCCCAGCATTTT.

This clonotype was picked up a small number of times. V usage is TRBV4-2 and J usage is TRBJ2-2, with TRBD2 matching over 7 bases. In germline, CDR1 is LGHNA, CDR2 YNFKEQ. CDR3 length equals 17 residues. V dropped 0 bases and J dropped 5; count of bases not matched to a gene: 9. The CDR3 loop is CASSQDLPAGRTGELFF. As DNA, the CDR3 is TGTGCCAGCAGCCAAGATCTGCCAGCGGGGCGAACCGGGGAGCTGTTTTTT.

The chain is built from TRBV15 and TRBJ2-4, with D unresolved. V was pared by 0 bases and J by 6 bases, with 12 bases between. CDR3 length: 15 amino acids. The germline gives CDR1 LNHNV, CDR2 YYDKDF (reference sequence). The CDR3, as DNA: TGTGCCACCAGCAGAGAGAACGACATTTTAAACATTCAGTACTTC. This gives the protein CATSRENDILNIQYF. The entire variable domain, with the rest obtained from reference TRBV15 and TRBJ2-4, is as follows: DAMVIQNPRYQVTQFGKPVTLSCSQTLNHNVMYWYQQKSSQAPKLLFHYYDKDFNNEADTPDNFQSRRPNTSFCFLDIRSPGLGDTAMYLCATSRENDILNIQYFGAGTRLSVL.

The J gene is TRBJ2-7, the V gene TRBV7-9; no reliable D call. The V end lost 4 bases, the J end lost 7 bases, and 8 bases lay between the germline ends. CDR1 and CDR2 (germline): SEHNR, FQNEAQ (reference sequence). The CDR3 runs to 11 residues. CDR3 DNA: TGTGCCAGCAGCTCCCCAAGGGAGCAGTACTTC. This translates into CASSSPREQYF.

This clonotype was found a few times. This chain connects TRBV6-2 or TRBV6-3 to TRBJ2-1; 9 nucleotides line up with TRBD1. The CDR3 consists of 15 residues. Germline trimming cut 6 bases from V and 10 bases from J; bases unmatched to any gene: 13. Per the germline V gene, CDR1 is MNHEY and CDR2 is SVGEGT. DNA for the CDR3: TGTGCCAGCAGGACCACCGGGACAGGGCAATGGGAGCAGTTCTTC. Residues: CASRTTGTGQWEQFF.

The V gene is TRBV29-1, the J gene TRBJ2-6, with 11 bases lining up with TRBD1. J gave up 2 bases and V 4 bases, and 4 bases lay outside the gene matches. There are 16 residues in the CDR3. Germline loops: CDR1 SQVTM, CDR2 ANQGSEA. DNA for the CDR3: TGCAGCGTTGGGACAGGGGGCAGAACTGGGGCCAACGTCCTGACTTTC. It translates to CSVGTGGRTGANVLTF.

The V gene is TRBV7-3, the J gene TRBJ2-3, with D perhaps TRBD2 (6 bases). Germline V CDR1 and CDR2: SGHTA, FQGTGA. The CDR3 contains 15 residues. The V end was cut by 6 bases, the J end by 1 base, with 14 bases between. The CDR3 nucleotides read TGTGCCAGCAGTAGACTAACGGGGGGCACAGATACGCAGTATTTT. This codes for CASSRLTGGTDTQYF. Supplemented by reference TRBV7-3 and TRBJ2-3, the full variable domain reads GAGVSQTPSNKVTEKGKYVELRCDPISGHTALYWYRQSLGQGPEFLIYFQGTGAADDSGLPNDRFFAVRPEGSVSTLKIQRTERGDSAVYLCASSRLTGGTDTQYFGPGTRLTVL.

The chain couples TRBV12-3 or TRBV12-4 to TRBJ2-5; D unclear. CDR3 size: 12 residues. V was cut by 4 bases and J by 7 bases, with 10 bases left in between. The CDR3 loop is CASSSTLATQYF. CDR3 in DNA: TGTGCCAGCAGTTCCACCCTGGCGACCCAGTACTTC.

This clonotype is termed medium-sized (0.01 to 0.1%). The chain couples TRBV7-2 to TRBJ2-1, with D tentatively TRBD2 (6 bases). CDR1 SGHTA and CDR2 FQGNSA come from the germline V gene. The CDR3 has 13 residues. V shed 5 bases and J shed 4 bases, with 9 bases lying between them. The CDR3 loop is CASSIGGYNEQFF. CDR3 sequence (DNA): TGTGCCAGCAGCATCGGGGGTTACAATGAGCAGTTCTTC.

The chain couples TRBV7-2 to TRBJ2-7; the D is unclear. The CDR3 covers 12 residues. With 4 bases removed from V and 1 base from J, the gap between germline ends came to 5 bases. Germline V gene lookup returns CDR1 SGHTA and CDR2 FQGNSA. The CDR3 loop is CASSWASYEQYF. The CDR3 DNA is TGTGCCAGCAGCTGGGCTTCCTACGAGCAGTACTTC. The full variable domain, rest sourced from reference TRBV7-2 and TRBJ2-7, is GAGVSQSPSNKVTEKGKDVELRCDPISGHTALYWYRQSLGQGLEFLIYFQGNSAPDKSGLPSDRFSAERTGGSVSTLTIQRTQQEDSAVYLCASSWASYEQYFGPGTRLTVT.

There are many counts of this clonotype. The rearrangement links TRBV7-2 to TRBJ2-7; D is perhaps TRBD2 (6 bases). V was clipped by 5 bases and J by 4 bases, with 18 bases between them. In germline, CDR1 is SGHTA, CDR2 FQGNSA. CDR3 length: 15 residues. The CDR3 DNA reads TGTGCCAGCAGCCATCGACTAGATGGAAATTACGAGCAGTACTTC. It translates to CASSHRLDGNYEQYF.

Many counts were recorded for this clonotype. The gene calls are TRBV11-2 and TRBJ1-1; TRBD1 is a possible D gene (6 bases). This CDR3 is built from 14 residues. Trimming took off 1 base at V and 4 bases at J, with 10 bases between the two ends. Germline-derived CDR1 and CDR2 are SGHAT and FQNNGV. CDR3 sequence: CASSLAGTRTEAFF. Written as DNA, the CDR3 is TGTGCCAGCAGCTTAGCTGGGACACGCACTGAAGCTTTCTTT. The full variable domain, with the rest looked up from reference TRBV11-2 and TRBJ1-1, is EAGVAQSPRYKIIEKRQSVAFWCNPISGHATLYWYQQILGQGPKLLIQFQNNGVVDDSQLPKDRFSAERLKGVDSTLKIQPAKLEDSAVYLCASSLAGTRTEAFFGQGTRLTVV.

This clonotype has a handful of counts. V is TRBV27 and J is TRBJ2-2; 8 bases match TRBD1. This CDR3 comprises 17 residues. The V segment lost 5 bases and the J segment 5 bases; nucleotides outside the gene matches: 13. CDR1 is MNHEY and CDR2 is SMNVEV in the germline V gene (reference sequence). CDR3 in amino acids: CASSPRPGGERTGELFF. CDR3 coding DNA: TGTGCCAGCAGTCCGAGACCAGGGGGCGAAAGGACCGGGGAGCTGTTTTTT.

J is TRBJ2-1 and V is TRBV24-1; the D is unclear. The CDR3 contains 14 residues. Germline loops: CDR1 KGHDR, CDR2 SFDVKD. The V end lost 1 base, the J end lost 12 bases, and 15 bases lay between the germline ends. The CDR3 sequence: CATSDFGSQRGQFF. The DNA for the CDR3 is TGTGCCACCAGTGATTTTGGCAGTCAAAGAGGGCAGTTCTTC.

The chain uses TRBV7-7 and TRBJ2-5; D might be TRBD1 (6 bases). Trimming took off 1 base at V and 3 bases at J, with 18 bases between the two ends. Germline V gene sequence: CDR1 SSHAT, CDR2 FNYEAQ (reference sequence). The CDR3 length is 17 residues. The CDR3, as DNA: TGTGCCAGCAGCTTAGGGGTGTTGGGGGCAGGGGAAGAGACCCAGTACTTC. Amino acids: CASSLGVLGAGEETQYF. The whole variable domain, remainder taken from reference TRBV7-7 and TRBJ2-5, is GAGVSQSPRYKVTKRGQDVTLRCDPISSHATLYWYQQALGQGPEFLTYFNYEAQPDKSGLPSDRFSAERPEGSISTLTIQRTEQRDSAMYRCASSLGVLGAGEETQYFGPGTRLLVL.

At least ten counts were recorded for this clonotype. The gene calls are TRBV4-2 and TRBJ2-5; D uncertain. The V gene's germline CDR1 is LGHNA and CDR2 YNFKEQ. This CDR3 contains 15 residues. The ends were cut back, 0 bases at V and 5 bases at J, with 13 bases in the middle. The CDR3 region is CASSQDKGSRETQYF. The CDR3, as DNA: TGTGCCAGCAGCCAAGATAAGGGTAGCAGGGAGACCCAGTACTTC.

CDR3 bases: TGTGCCAGCAGCTTGGCCCAGGGGGGAAACACTGAAGCTTTCTTT. Its protein is CASSLAQGGNTEAFF. The chain couples TRBV5-4 to TRBJ1-1; 7 positions agree with TRBD1. The V segment lost 0 bases and the J segment 2 bases; nucleotides outside the gene matches: 4. The germline V gene has CDR1 SGHNT and CDR2 YYREEE (reference sequence). This CDR3 has 15 residues.

The chain joins TRBV6-1 to TRBJ2-3, with D hard to call. The CDR3 loop spans 14 amino acids. Trimming pared 2 bases from V and 0 bases from J, leaving 6 bases between. Germline CDR1 and CDR2: MNHNS and SASEGT. The CDR3 loop is CASSERVSTDTQYF. The CDR3 coding sequence is TGTGCCAGCAGTGAACGAGTTAGCACAGATACGCAGTATTTT.

V and J are TRBV11-1 and TRBJ2-7; the match to TRBD2 covers 8 bases. Trimming cost V 4 bases and J 0 bases; bases outside gene matches: 5. This CDR3 region has 15 residues. CDR1 is SGHAT and CDR2 is FQDESV in the germline V gene (reference sequence). This CDR3 reads CASSSLADFSYEQYF. The CDR3 bases are TGTGCCAGCAGCTCACTAGCGGACTTCTCCTACGAGCAGTACTTC.

This clonotype has just a few counts. CDR3 nucleotide sequence: TGTGCCAGCAGTCTAGAGCCCGGTGGAGCTTTCTTT. Its protein product is CASSLEPGGAFF. The genes are TRBV6-5 and TRBJ1-1; D gene uncertain. The length of the CDR3 is 12 residues. Germline V gives CDR1 MNHEY, CDR2 SVGAGI. Trimming left V 5 bases short and J 10 bases short, with 14 bases between.